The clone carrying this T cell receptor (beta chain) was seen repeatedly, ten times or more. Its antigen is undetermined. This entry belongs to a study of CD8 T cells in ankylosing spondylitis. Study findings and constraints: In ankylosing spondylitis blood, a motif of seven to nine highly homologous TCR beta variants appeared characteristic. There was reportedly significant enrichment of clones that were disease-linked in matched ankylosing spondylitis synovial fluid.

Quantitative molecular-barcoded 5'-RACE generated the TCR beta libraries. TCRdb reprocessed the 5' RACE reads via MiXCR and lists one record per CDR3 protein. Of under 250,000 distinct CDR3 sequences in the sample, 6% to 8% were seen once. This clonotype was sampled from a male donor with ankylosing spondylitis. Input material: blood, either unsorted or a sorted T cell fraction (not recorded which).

The DNA for the CDR3 is TGTGCCAGCAGCTTAGAGGGACAGGAGTGGGAGACCCAGTACTTC. Translation gives CASSLEGQEWETQYF. This chain connects TRBV7-2 to TRBJ2-5, with 8 positions matching TRBD1. The CDR3 is 15 residues long. Unmatched junction bases numbered 6, after V lost 1 base and J lost 5 bases. The germline V gene has CDR1 SGHTA and CDR2 FQGNSA.